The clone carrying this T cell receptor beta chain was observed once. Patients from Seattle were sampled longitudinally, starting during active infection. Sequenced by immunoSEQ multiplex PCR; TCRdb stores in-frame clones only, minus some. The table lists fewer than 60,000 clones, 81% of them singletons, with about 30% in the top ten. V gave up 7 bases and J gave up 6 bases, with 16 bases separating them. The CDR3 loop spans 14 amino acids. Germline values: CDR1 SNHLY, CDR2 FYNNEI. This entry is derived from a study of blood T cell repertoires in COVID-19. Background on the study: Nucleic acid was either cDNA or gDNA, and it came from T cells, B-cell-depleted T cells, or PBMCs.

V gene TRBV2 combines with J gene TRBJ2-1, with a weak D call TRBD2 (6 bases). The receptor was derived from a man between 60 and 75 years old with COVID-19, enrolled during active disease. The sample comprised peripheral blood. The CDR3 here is CASNFGGEPNEQFF. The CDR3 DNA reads TGTGCCAGCAATTTCGGGGGAGAGCCCAATGAGCAGTTCTTC.